This T cell receptor beta chain is drawn from a study of blood T cell repertoires in COVID-19. Study as a whole: Acute-phase and convalescent COVID-19 samples originated in the United States, Italy and Spain. PBMCs, B-cell-depleted T cells, or T cells were the source of the cDNA or gDNA that made up the material.

Profiling relied on immunoSEQ multiplex PCR, and the TCRdb table lists in-frame clones only, not all of them. The repertoire holds under 300,000 clones, with 85% to 90% as singletons. Either two negative PCRs, clearance, or symptom resolution qualified Cohort 3 donors as recovered. The CDR3 is 14 residues long. CDR1 SGHTA and CDR2 FQGNSA come from the germline V gene. V shed 3 bases and J 2 bases; nucleotides not matched to a gene: 3. Sequencing was carried out using PBMCs or T cells enriched from blood (not recorded which). The sequence was obtained from a young woman who had recovered from COVID-19. This rearrangement joins TRBV7-2 to TRBJ1-2; 7 bases map to TRBD1. The CDR3 region is CASSFPTGNYGYTF. DNA of the CDR3: TGTGCCAGCAGCTTCCCGACAGGGAACTATGGCTACACCTTC.